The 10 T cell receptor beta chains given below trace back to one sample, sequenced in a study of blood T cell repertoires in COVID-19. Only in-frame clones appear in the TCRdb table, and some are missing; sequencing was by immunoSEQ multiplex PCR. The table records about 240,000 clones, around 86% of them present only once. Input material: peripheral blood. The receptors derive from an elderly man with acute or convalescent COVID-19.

CDR3 sequence: CASSSTGDSNQPQHF. In nucleotides, the CDR3 is TGCGCCAGCAGCTCCACAGGGGATAGCAATCAGCCCCAGCATTTT. The chain combines TRBV5-1 with TRBJ1-5; 7 positions match TRBD1. The CDR3 sequence is 15 residues long. V was clipped by 3 bases and J by 0 bases; unmatched bases: 3. Germline V gene sequence: CDR1 SGHRS, CDR2 YFSETQ.

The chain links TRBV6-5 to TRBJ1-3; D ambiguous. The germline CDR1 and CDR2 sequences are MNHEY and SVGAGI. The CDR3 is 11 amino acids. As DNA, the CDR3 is TGTGCGTCCACACACGGAAACACCATATATTTT. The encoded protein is CASTHGNTIYF.

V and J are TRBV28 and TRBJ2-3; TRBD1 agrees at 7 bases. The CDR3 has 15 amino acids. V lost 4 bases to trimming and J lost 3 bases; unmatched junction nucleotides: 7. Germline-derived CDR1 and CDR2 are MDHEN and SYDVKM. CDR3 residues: CASSYTGDRTDTQYF. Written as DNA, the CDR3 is TGTGCCAGCAGTTACACAGGGGATAGGACAGATACGCAGTATTTT.

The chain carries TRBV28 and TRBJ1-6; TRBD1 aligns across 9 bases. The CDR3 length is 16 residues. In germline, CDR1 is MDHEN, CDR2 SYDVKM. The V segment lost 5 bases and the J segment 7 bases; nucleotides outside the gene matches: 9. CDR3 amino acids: CASSPKWGTGNSPLHF. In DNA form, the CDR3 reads TGTGCCAGCAGTCCTAAGTGGGGGACAGGGAATTCACCCCTCCACTTT.

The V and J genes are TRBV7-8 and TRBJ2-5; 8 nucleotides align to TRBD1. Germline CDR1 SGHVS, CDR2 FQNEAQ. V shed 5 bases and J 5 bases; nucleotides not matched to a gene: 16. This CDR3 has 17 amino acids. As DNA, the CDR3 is TGTGCCAGCAGCCCAGGAGAGGACAGGGCGACTCGGGAGACCCAGTACTTC. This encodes CASSPGEDRATRETQYF.

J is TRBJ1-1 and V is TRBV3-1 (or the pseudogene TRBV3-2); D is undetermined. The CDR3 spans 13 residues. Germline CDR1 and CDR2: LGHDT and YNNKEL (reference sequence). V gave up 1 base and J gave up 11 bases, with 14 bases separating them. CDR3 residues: CASSQVLNGDAFF. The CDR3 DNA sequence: TGTGCCAGCAGCCAAGTACTCAACGGTGATGCTTTCTTT.

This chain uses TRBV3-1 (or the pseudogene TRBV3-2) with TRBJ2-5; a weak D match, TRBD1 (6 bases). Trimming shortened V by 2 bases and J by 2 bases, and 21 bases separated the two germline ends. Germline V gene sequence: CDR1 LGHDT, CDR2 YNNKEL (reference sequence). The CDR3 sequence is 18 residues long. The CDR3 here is CASSQPGQGRFLQETQYF. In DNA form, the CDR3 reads TGTGCCAGCAGCCAACCGGGACAAGGACGCTTCTTACAAGAGACCCAGTACTTC.

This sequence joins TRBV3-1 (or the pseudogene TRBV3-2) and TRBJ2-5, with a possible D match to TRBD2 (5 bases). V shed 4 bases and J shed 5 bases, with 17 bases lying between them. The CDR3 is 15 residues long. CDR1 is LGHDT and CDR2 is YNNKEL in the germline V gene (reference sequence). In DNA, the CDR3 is TGTGCCAGCAGCCGGCGGGCAGTCCAGAAGGAGACCCAGTACTTC. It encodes CASSRRAVQKETQYF.

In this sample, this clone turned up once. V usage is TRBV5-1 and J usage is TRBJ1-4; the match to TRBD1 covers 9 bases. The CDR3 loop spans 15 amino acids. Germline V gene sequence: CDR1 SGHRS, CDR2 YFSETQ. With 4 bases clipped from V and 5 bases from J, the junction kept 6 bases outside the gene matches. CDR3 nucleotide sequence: TGCGCCAGCAGCCGCCGACAGGGGGAAAATGAAAAACTGTTTTTT. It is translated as CASSRRQGENEKLFF.

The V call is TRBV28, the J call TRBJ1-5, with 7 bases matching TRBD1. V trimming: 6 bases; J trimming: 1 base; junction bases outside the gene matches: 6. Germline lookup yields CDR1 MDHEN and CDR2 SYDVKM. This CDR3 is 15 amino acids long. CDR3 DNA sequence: TGTGCCAGCAGAGGACAGGAAGCGAGCAATCAGCCCCAGCATTTT. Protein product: CASRGQEASNQPQHF. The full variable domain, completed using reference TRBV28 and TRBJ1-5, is DVKVTQSSRYLVKRTGEKVFLECVQDMDHENMFWYRQDPGLGLRLIYFSYDVKMKEKGDIPEGYSVSREKKERFSLILESASTNQTSMYLCASRGQEASNQPQHFGDGTRLSIL.